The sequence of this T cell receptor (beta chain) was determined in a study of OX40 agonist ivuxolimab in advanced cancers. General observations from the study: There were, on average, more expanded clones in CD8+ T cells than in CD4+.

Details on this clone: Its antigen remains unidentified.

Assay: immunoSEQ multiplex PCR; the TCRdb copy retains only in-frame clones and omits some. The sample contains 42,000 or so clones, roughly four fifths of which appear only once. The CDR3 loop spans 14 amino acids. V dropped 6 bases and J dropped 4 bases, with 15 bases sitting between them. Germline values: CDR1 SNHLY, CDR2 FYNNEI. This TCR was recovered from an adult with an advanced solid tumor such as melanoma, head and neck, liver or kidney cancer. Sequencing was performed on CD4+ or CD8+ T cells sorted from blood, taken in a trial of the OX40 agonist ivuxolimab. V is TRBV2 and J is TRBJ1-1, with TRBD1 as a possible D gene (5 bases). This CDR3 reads CASRLAKGPTEAFF. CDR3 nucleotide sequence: TGTGCCAGCAGATTAGCGAAGGGACCCACTGAAGCTTTCTTT.